The rows below give T cell receptor beta chains drawn from one sample of a study of blood T cell repertoires in COVID-19. Clones were sequenced by immunoSEQ multiplex PCR, and TCRdb holds only the in-frame ones, with some missing. This sample has 390,000 or so clones, with approximately 90% found just once. Sequencing was performed on PBMCs or T cells enriched from blood (not recorded which). The receptor set was obtained from a woman aged 45-65 years who had recovered from COVID-19. CDR3s include the opening cysteine and the closing phenylalanine or tryptophan. The D gene is left open where the match is weak. Some rows have no size entry. The others give once, few or many, or a class for an expanded clone.

j_gene: TRBJ1-1
abundance: .
v_gene: TRBV7-2
d_gene: .
CDR3nt: TGTGCCAGCAGCCCAGCGTCCCGGAACACTGAAGCTTTCTTT
CDR3aa: CASSPASRNTEAFF

j_gene: TRBJ1-2
abundance: .
v_gene: TRBV10-3
d_gene: .
CDR3nt: TGTGCCATCAGTAAGACAGACAACTATGGCTACACCTTC
CDR3aa: CAISKTDNYGYTF

j_gene: TRBJ1-2
abundance: .
v_gene: TRBV29-1
d_gene: .
CDR3nt: TGCACCGATGGGGGGGAGCCCTATGGCTACACCTTC
CDR3aa: CTDGGEPYGYTF

j_gene: TRBJ2-5
abundance: .
v_gene: TRBV18
d_gene: TRBD1
CDR3nt: TGTGCCAGCTCCCGCGGACAGGGAGAGACCCAGTACTTC
CDR3aa: CASSRGQGETQYF

j_gene: TRBJ1-1
abundance: .
v_gene: TRBV4-1
d_gene: .
CDR3nt: TGCGCCAGCAGCCGCTACCTGCAACTGGAAGCTTTCTTT
CDR3aa: CASSRYLQLEAFF

j_gene: TRBJ1-4
abundance: .
v_gene: TRBV5-1
d_gene: .
CDR3nt: TGCGCCAGCAGCTTGGGAGGTGGCGAAAAACTGTTTTTT
CDR3aa: CASSLGGGEKLFF

j_gene: TRBJ2-3
abundance: .
v_gene: TRBV6-5
d_gene: .
CDR3nt: TGTGCCAGCAATCCGGAGGGCAGCACAGATACGCAGTATTTT
CDR3aa: CASNPEGSTDTQYF

j_gene: TRBJ2-5
abundance: .
v_gene: TRBV6-1
d_gene: TRBD1
CDR3nt: TGTGCCAGCAGTGATTTGGGACAGGGAGAGACCCAGTACTTC
CDR3aa: CASSDLGQGETQYF

j_gene: TRBJ2-7
abundance: once
v_gene: TRBV19
d_gene: TRBD2
CDR3nt: TGTGCCAGTACCGGGACTAGCGGGTATAAGGGGGAGCAGTACTTC
CDR3aa: CASTGTSGYKGEQYF

j_gene: TRBJ1-2
abundance: .
v_gene: TRBV28
d_gene: TRBD1
CDR3nt: TGTGCCAGCAGCCCGGACAGGGAGAACTATGGCTACACCTTC
CDR3aa: CASSPDRENYGYTF

j_gene: TRBJ1-4
abundance: .
v_gene: TRBV7-6
d_gene: TRBD1
CDR3nt: TGTGCCAGCAGCTTAGATTTGACAGGGGGAGAAGCCTACGAAAAACTGTTTTTT
CDR3aa: CASSLDLTGGEAYEKLFF

j_gene: TRBJ1-1
abundance: .
v_gene: TRBV5-1
d_gene: .
CDR3nt: TGCGCCAGCAGCTTGGGTAATCAGGGGTTGAACACTGAAGCTTTCTTT
CDR3aa: CASSLGNQGLNTEAFF

j_gene: TRBJ2-3
abundance: .
v_gene: TRBV4-3
d_gene: TRBD1
CDR3nt: TGCGCCAGCAGCCACGTGACAGGGGGACCCGTGGGCACAGATACGCAGTATTTT
CDR3aa: CASSHVTGGPVGTDTQYF

j_gene: TRBJ2-1
abundance: .
v_gene: TRBV15
d_gene: .
CDR3nt: TGTGCCACCAGCAGGACCCCCCCATGGAGGATAGACTACAATGAGCAGTTCTTC
CDR3aa: CATSRTPPWRIDYNEQFF

j_gene: TRBJ1-4
abundance: .
v_gene: TRBV4-2
d_gene: TRBD1
CDR3nt: TGTGCCAGCAGGGAAACAGGGGGCTTTGAAAAACTGTTTTTT
CDR3aa: CASRETGGFEKLFF

j_gene: TRBJ2-1
abundance: .
v_gene: TRBV19
d_gene: .
CDR3nt: TGTGCCAGTAGTATAGGCTACCTGAGCTCCTACAATGAGCAGTTCTTC
CDR3aa: CASSIGYLSSYNEQFF

j_gene: TRBJ2-1
abundance: once
v_gene: TRBV4-1
d_gene: TRBD2
CDR3nt: TGCGCCAGCAGCCAAGTTGGCGGGGGAACCTACAATGAGCAGTTCTTC
CDR3aa: CASSQVGGGTYNEQFF

j_gene: TRBJ2-7
abundance: .
v_gene: TRBV7-2
d_gene: .
CDR3nt: TGTGCCAGCAGCTTAATGGCAGGGATGGTCTACGAGCAGTACTTC
CDR3aa: CASSLMAGMVYEQYF

j_gene: TRBJ2-2
abundance: few
v_gene: TRBV2
d_gene: TRBD2
CDR3nt: TGTGCCAGCAGCCCCACTAGCGGGGGGGCCGGGGAGCTGTTTTTT
CDR3aa: CASSPTSGGAGELFF

j_gene: TRBJ1-2
abundance: .
v_gene: TRBV2
d_gene: TRBD1
CDR3nt: TGTGCCAACCGGGACAGGGGGCGCCCCGACTATGGCTACACCTTC
CDR3aa: CANRDRGRPDYGYTF

j_gene: TRBJ2-7
abundance: .
v_gene: TRBV4-1
d_gene: TRBD2
CDR3nt: TGCGCCAGCAGCCAATCGGGACTAGCGTACGAGCAGTACTTC
CDR3aa: CASSQSGLAYEQYF

j_gene: TRBJ1-4
abundance: few
v_gene: TRBV28
d_gene: TRBD1
CDR3nt: TGTGCCAGCACCATCACAGGGGGGCATGAAAAACTGTTTTTT
CDR3aa: CASTITGGHEKLFF

j_gene: TRBJ1-1
abundance: .
v_gene: TRBV5-4
d_gene: .
CDR3nt: TGTGCCAGCAGCTTGGATGGAGGCCGAACCACTGAAGCTTTCTTT
CDR3aa: CASSLDGGRTTEAFF

j_gene: TRBJ1-6
abundance: .
v_gene: TRBV2
d_gene: .
CDR3nt: TGTGCCAGCAGGAAACAGGGTGCGGATTCACCCCTCCACTTT
CDR3aa: CASRKQGADSPLHF

j_gene: TRBJ1-6
abundance: .
v_gene: TRBV3-1/TRBV3-2
d_gene: .
CDR3nt: TGTGCCAGCAGCCAAGGTGGAGTCTATAATTCACCCCTCCACTTT
CDR3aa: CASSQGGVYNSPLHF

j_gene: TRBJ1-5
abundance: once
v_gene: TRBV4-1
d_gene: .
CDR3nt: TGCGCCAGCAGCCAACCGGACAGACCCCTGACCCAGCATTTT
CDR3aa: CASSQPDRPLTQHF

j_gene: TRBJ2-1
abundance: .
v_gene: TRBV30
d_gene: .
CDR3nt: TGTGCCTGGAGTGTAGGGAGGAATGAGCAGTTCTTC
CDR3aa: CAWSVGRNEQFF

j_gene: TRBJ1-3
abundance: .
v_gene: TRBV27
d_gene: .
CDR3nt: TGTGCCAGCAGTACGCGAGGGACTACGGCGGGAAACACCATATATTTT
CDR3aa: CASSTRGTTAGNTIYF

j_gene: TRBJ2-7
abundance: .
v_gene: TRBV3-1/TRBV3-2
d_gene: TRBD1
CDR3nt: TGTGCCAGCAGCCAAGTTGACAGGGCCCCCTACGAGCAGTACTTC
CDR3aa: CASSQVDRAPYEQYF